This record covers a single T cell receptor (beta chain). Antigen: not known. Libraries were prepared by immunoSEQ multiplex PCR; TCRdb keeps only in-frame clonotypes and omits some of them. The sample contains 19,000 or so clones, approximately 62% of which appear only once. The data stem from a study of radiation and T cells in renal cell carcinoma. Study-wide points: Sampling covered only about 0.96 g of each tumor.

The CDR3 loop spans 15 amino acids. CDR1 is ENHRY, CDR2 SYGVKD, per germline. Trimming stripped 3 bases from V and 8 bases from J, with 14 bases between. Stated treatment: treatment-naive control, cytoreductive nephrectomy. This chain links TRBV10-3 with TRBJ1-6, with a weak D call TRBD1 (5 bases). The receptor was derived from a man in his fifties or sixties with renal cell carcinoma. The material sequenced was tumor tissue, taken from a patient whose treatment was nephrectomy without radiotherapy. The CDR3 is CAISEGAGGDSPLHF. The CDR3 bases are TGTGCCATCAGTGAAGGGGCGGGGGGGGATTCACCCCTCCACTTT.